Shown below are 31 T cell receptor beta chains from a single sample sequenced in a study of cytomegalovirus exposure and HLA in healthy donors. PCR amplification relied on 60 Vbeta primers (plus 13 Jbeta primers). The repertoire was sequenced with immunoSEQ multiplex PCR; TCRdb's copy has only in-frame clones and lacks some. Of under 200,000 clones listed, approximately 80% are singletons. The sequenced material came from PBMCs. The source of these receptors is a woman aged 18 to 35 in good health and CMV-seronegative.

The chain is built from TRBV7-2 and TRBJ2-7; D is perhaps TRBD2 (5 bases). V lost 5 bases, J lost 0 bases, and 14 bases lay in between. Per the germline V gene, CDR1 is SGHTA and CDR2 is FQGNSA. This CDR3 comprises 15 residues. CDR3 sequence: CASSLGPGSSYEQYF. The CDR3 DNA reads as TGTGCCAGCAGCCTCGGGCCGGGGAGCTCCTACGAGCAGTACTTC.

The V call is TRBV15, the J call TRBJ2-3, with TRBD1 identical over 9 bases. CDR3 length equals 14 residues. CDR1 and CDR2 from the germline V gene are LNHNV and YYDKDF (reference sequence). The V and J ends lost 6 bases and 1 base, in that order; junction bases with no gene match: 2. In DNA form, the CDR3 reads TGTGCCACCAGGCGACAGGGGGGCACAGATACGCAGTATTTT. Its protein product is CATRRQGGTDTQYF.

The chain combines TRBV18 with TRBJ1-1, with 7 bases aligning to TRBD1. Germline V lookup: CDR1 KGHSH, CDR2 LQKENI. The junction had 7 bases not matched to a gene; V was cut back by 7 bases and J by 5 bases. CDR3 size: 13 residues. As DNA, the CDR3 is TGTGCCAGCTTACTGACAGGGTATACTGAAGCTTTCTTT. Its protein product is CASLLTGYTEAFF.

The chain couples TRBV6-1 to TRBJ1-2; 9 bases agree with TRBD1. With V trimmed by 2 bases and J by 3 bases, 4 bases remained unmatched. The CDR3 consists of 15 residues. Germline V CDR1 and CDR2: MNHNS, SASEGT. The CDR3: CASSEPGQGDYGYTF. The CDR3 DNA reads as TGTGCCAGCAGTGAACCGGGACAGGGTGACTATGGCTACACCTTC.

The chain recombines TRBV20-1 with TRBJ2-1; D not certain. Germline V gives CDR1 DFQATT, CDR2 SNEGSKA (reference sequence). V was cut by 2 bases and J by 7 bases, with 6 bases left in between. The length of the CDR3 is 11 residues. CDR3 coding DNA: TGCAGTGCTAGAAAGAGGAATGAGCAGTTCTTC. Amino acids: CSARKRNEQFF.

V and J are TRBV28 and TRBJ2-3, with TRBD2 matching 14 bases. CDR3 size: 14 residues. The junction had 3 bases not matched to a gene; V was cut back by 9 bases and J by 4 bases. CDR1 is MDHEN and CDR2 is SYDVKM in the germline V gene. The CDR3 loop reads CASGLAGGPDTQYF. In DNA form, the CDR3 reads TGTGCCAGTGGACTAGCGGGAGGCCCAGATACGCAGTATTTT.

The chain couples TRBV9 to TRBJ2-1, with 9 positions matching TRBD1. The CDR3 has 15 amino acids. J was trimmed by 8 bases and V by 1 base; bases with no gene match: 7. CDR1 SGDLS and CDR2 YYNGEE come from the germline V gene. DNA of the CDR3: TGTGCCAGCAGCGTAACAGGGGGCCGAAGCGATGAGCAGTTCTTC. Its protein is CASSVTGGRSDEQFF.

Only a few counts were recorded for this clone. The CDR3 bases are TGTGCCAGTAGTAGTTCCGGGACAGGGAACACTGAAGCTTTCTTT. Protein: CASSSSGTGNTEAFF. The chain has TRBV19 and TRBJ1-1; TRBD1 aligns across 8 bases. There are 15 residues in the CDR3. Germline V lookup: CDR1 LNHDA, CDR2 SQIVND (reference sequence). J gave up 1 base and V 4 bases, and 5 bases lay outside the gene matches.

V is TRBV2 and J is TRBJ1-5, with TRBD1 identical over 7 bases. The CDR3 sequence is 15 residues long. Per the germline V gene, CDR1 is SNHLY and CDR2 is FYNNEI. Losses at the gene ends were 6 bases for V and 10 bases for J; bases not matched to a gene: 15. CDR3 sequence: CASRGQTQWELPQHF. The CDR3 nucleotides read TGTGCCAGCAGGGGACAGACCCAGTGGGAGTTACCCCAGCATTTT.

The chain combines TRBV4-1 with TRBJ2-5; 8 bases match TRBD1. The CDR3 length is 16 residues. V shed 4 bases, J shed 5 bases, and the junction held 12 bases outside the gene matches. The V gene's germline CDR1 is MGHRA and CDR2 YSYEKL. CDR3 sequence: CASSLEGQGRSETQYF. The CDR3 region has the DNA TGCGCCAGCAGCCTTGAAGGACAGGGTAGATCGGAGACCCAGTACTTC.

This clone occurred a few times. The chain joins TRBV5-6 to TRBJ1-1; D is undetermined. V lost 4 bases, J lost 1 base, and 14 bases lay in between. The CDR3 consists of 15 residues. Germline assignment: CDR1 SGHDT and CDR2 YYEEEE. CDR3 DNA sequence: TGTGCCAGCAGCCTACTGGGCGTGACGAACACTGAAGCTTTCTTT. It translates to CASSLLGVTNTEAFF.

The V and J genes are TRBV9 and TRBJ1-4; 8 nucleotides match TRBD1. V dropped 4 bases and J dropped 4; count of bases not matched to a gene: 6. Per the germline V gene, CDR1 is SGDLS and CDR2 is YYNGEE. The CDR3 sequence is 15 residues long. Written as DNA, the CDR3 is TGTGCCAGCAGCCCGGGACAGGCCATTAATGAAAAACTGTTTTTT. As protein: CASSPGQAINEKLFF.

The J gene is TRBJ1-5, the V gene TRBV28; 9 bases map to TRBD1. J gave up 1 base and V 6 bases, and 4 bases lay outside the gene matches. Germline loops: CDR1 MDHEN, CDR2 SYDVKM. The CDR3 totals 15 residues. The CDR3 DNA reads as TGTGCCAGCAGAACAGGGGGCGAAAGCAATCAGCCCCAGCATTTT. Encoded protein: CASRTGGESNQPQHF.

This chain uses TRBV6-5 with TRBJ1-5; D is unclear. V lost 4 bases, J lost 9 bases, and 10 bases lay in between. The CDR3 length is 12 residues. Per germline, CDR1 MNHEY and CDR2 SVGAGI. The CDR3 DNA sequence: TGTGCCAGCAGTTCCCGGGGTGGGCCCCAGCATTTT. It translates to CASSSRGGPQHF.

This clone was found a few times. The CDR3 spells CASSQLAGGSYEQYF. CDR3 DNA sequence: TGCGCCAGCAGCCAACTAGCGGGAGGTTCCTACGAGCAGTACTTC. This chain connects TRBV4-1 to TRBJ2-7, with 11 bases matching TRBD2. The length of the CDR3 is 15 residues. CDR1 is MGHRA, CDR2 YSYEKL, per germline. V gave up 2 bases and J gave up 1 base; unmatched junction bases: 1.

This chain links TRBV5-4 with TRBJ2-2, with TRBD1 identical over 8 bases. CDR3 length: 16 residues. Losses at the gene ends were 5 bases for V and 4 bases for J; bases not matched to a gene: 10. CDR1 SGHNT and CDR2 YYREEE come from the germline V gene (reference sequence). The CDR3 bases are TGTGCCAGCAGACTCGCCCAGGGGGCGATCACCGGGGAGCTGTTTTTT. It codes for CASRLAQGAITGELFF.

On this clone: Because the CDR3's place on the DNA is in doubt, the DNA is left out and the CDR3 is given as listed by TCRdb. The chain employs TRBV28 and TRBJ1-1; the table's D call, TRBD1, has no DNA check behind it. CDR1 is MDHEN, CDR2 SYDVKM, per germline. The CDR3 contains 11 residues when both ends are counted. CDR3 loop: CATTFGTGSFF.

This chain connects TRBV9 to TRBJ2-1; 7 bases agree with TRBD2. The CDR3 sequence is 17 residues long. J lost 4 bases, V lost 3 bases, and 13 bases had no gene match. Germline V gene sequence: CDR1 SGDLS, CDR2 YYNGEE. The CDR3 DNA reads as TGTGCCAGCAGCGAGTCAGAGGGATCTAGCGGATACAATGAGCAGTTCTTC. It translates to CASSESEGSSGYNEQFF.

This clone is a singleton in its sample. The gene calls are TRBV7-9 and TRBJ2-1; tentatively, D is TRBD2 (6 bases). V shed 1 base and J shed 5 bases, with 12 bases lying between them. This CDR3 is built from 15 residues. CDR1 and CDR2 from the germline V gene are SEHNR and FQNEAQ (reference sequence). Written as DNA, the CDR3 is TGTGCCAGCAGCTTAGGGTTAGCGGAGGACAATGAGCAGTTCTTC. Protein product: CASSLGLAEDNEQFF.

The chain has TRBV9 and TRBJ2-3; 9 bases agree with TRBD1. The CDR3 contains 13 residues. Per the germline V gene, CDR1 is SGDLS and CDR2 is YYNGEE. The V segment lost 3 bases and the J segment 7 bases; nucleotides outside the gene matches: 3. The CDR3 reads CASSEGTGNTQYF. The DNA for the CDR3 is TGTGCCAGCAGCGAGGGGACAGGGAATACGCAGTATTTT.

The rearrangement joins TRBV15 to TRBJ2-7; 9 bases fit TRBD1. The CDR3 loop spans 16 amino acids. J was trimmed by 5 bases and V by 0 bases; bases with no gene match: 8. The germline V gene has CDR1 LNHNV and CDR2 YYDKDF (reference sequence). The CDR3 reads CATSRDLGQGRNEQYF. CDR3 bases: TGTGCCACCAGCAGAGATTTAGGACAGGGGAGGAACGAGCAGTACTTC.

In nucleotides, the CDR3 is TGTGCCAGCAGTGACCCCGGAGGGCGAACCCAAGAGACCCAGTACTTC. Translation: CASSDPGGRTQETQYF. V usage is TRBV6-4 and J usage is TRBJ2-5, with a possible D match to TRBD2 (6 bases). This CDR3 is built from 16 residues. Germline V gene lookup returns CDR1 MRHNA and CDR2 SNTAGT. Trimming cost V 2 bases and J 1 base, with 14 bases left between them.

The chain is built from TRBV5-1 and TRBJ2-1; 9 bases agree with TRBD2. This CDR3 is built from 16 residues. Trimming took 4 bases from V and 7 from J; bases not matched to a gene: 12. Germline values: CDR1 SGHRS, CDR2 YFSETQ. CDR3: CASSAIAGVLVNEQFF. CDR3 sequence (DNA): TGCGCCAGCAGCGCCATAGCGGGAGTCCTTGTGAATGAGCAGTTCTTC.

The CDR3 region has the DNA TGCAGCGTTGTTGGAGGACAGATCATGGGATACGAGCAGTACTTC. Its protein product is CSVVGGQIMGYEQYF. This chain connects TRBV29-1 to TRBJ2-7; D perhaps matches TRBD1 (6 bases). CDR1 SQVTM and CDR2 ANQGSEA come from the germline V gene. Trimming removed 4 bases at V and 4 bases at J, with 20 bases between. The CDR3 is 15 amino acids.

This chain connects TRBV5-1 to TRBJ1-6; maybe TRBD1 (6 bases). CDR1 is SGHRS, CDR2 YFSETQ, per germline. The CDR3 has 14 residues. V was shortened by 4 bases and J by 6 bases, with 11 bases between the two germline ends. CDR3 amino acids: CASSLLQGNSPLHF. CDR3 DNA sequence: TGCGCCAGCAGCCTTTTACAGGGTAATTCACCCCTCCACTTT.

The V call is TRBV30, the J call TRBJ1-3, with D tentatively TRBD1 (5 bases). The V gene lost 4 bases and the J gene lost 0 bases, with 16 bases spanning the gap. Germline CDR1 and CDR2: GTSNPN and SVGIG (reference sequence). The CDR3 sequence is 16 residues long. In DNA form, the CDR3 reads TGTGCCTGGATTCAACCGGGACTGAGCTCTGGAAACACCATATATTTT. Its protein is CAWIQPGLSSGNTIYF.

V gene TRBV2 combines with J gene TRBJ2-7, with 9 positions matching TRBD2. Looked up from germline, CDR1 is SNHLY and CDR2 is FYNNEI. The CDR3 sequence is 16 residues long. J gave up 2 bases and V 0 bases, and 5 bases lay outside the gene matches. The chain's CDR3 is CASSEALASGAYEQYF. As DNA, the CDR3 is TGTGCCAGCAGTGAAGCGCTGGCTAGCGGGGCCTACGAGCAGTACTTC.

V is TRBV6-1 and J is TRBJ2-5; 8 nucleotides agree with TRBD1. Germline CDR1 MNHNS, CDR2 SASEGT. The ends lost 7 bases at V and 2 bases at J; junction bases unmatched: 6. This CDR3 is built from 14 residues. The CDR3 here is CASTRNRGQETQYF. DNA of the CDR3: TGTGCCAGCACCAGGAACAGGGGGCAAGAGACCCAGTACTTC.

The chain couples TRBV6-6 to TRBJ1-6, with TRBD1 identical over 7 bases. The length of the CDR3 is 14 residues. V shed 5 bases and J 5 bases; nucleotides not matched to a gene: 3. CDR1 and CDR2 (germline): MNHNY, SVGAGI (reference sequence). The CDR3 spells CASSRGQNNSPLHF. The CDR3 DNA is TGTGCCAGCAGTAGGGGACAGAATAATTCACCCCTCCACTTT.

This clone was seen once. Other DNA sequences in this specimen translate into the identical CDR3. The V call is TRBV7-9, the J call TRBJ2-7; 9 bases agree with TRBD1. Trimming removed 0 bases from V and 1 base from J; junction bases left unmatched: 1. Per germline, CDR1 SEHNR and CDR2 FQNEAQ (reference sequence). The length of the CDR3 is 15 residues. The CDR3 is CASSLAGTGSYEQYF. The CDR3 nucleotides are TGTGCCAGCAGCTTAGCTGGGACAGGGTCCTACGAGCAGTACTTC.

The chain is built from TRBV6-5 and TRBJ1-1, with 9 bases that match TRBD1. J was trimmed by 2 bases and V by 7 bases; bases with no gene match: 8. The CDR3 runs to 15 residues. In germline, CDR1 is MNHEY, CDR2 SVGAGI. The CDR3 DNA is TGTGCCAGCATGTCGGACAGGGGTTCCAACACTGAAGCTTTCTTT. Amino acids: CASMSDRGSNTEAFF.